Included here is one T cell receptor (beta chain) sequence, with context. At one boundary the junction diverges from the germline segment, which might be a read error. TCRdb fed the RACE reads into MiXCR, producing one record per CDR3 protein. The sample lists about 380,000 distinct CDR3 sequences; roughly 6% were seen once. This sample was taken from a study of human T cells and chemical hapten exposure. In the study overall: Mainly, slight library volume differences in the pool made TCR yields vary.

Sample time point: patch test 2, 6 weeks after DPC sensitization. Treatment denoted: therapeutic diphenylcyclopropenone sensitization with weekly scalp DPC. The germline V gene has CDR1 SGHKS and CDR2 YYEKEE (reference sequence). This CDR3 spans 12 amino acids. The rearrangement joins TRBV5-5 to TRBJ1-1, with D unclear. This clonotype was sampled from a woman aged 18-29 years with alopecia areata. Some clones in this sample may be carry-over from other donors' samples. Sequenced here: whole blood, sampled in connection with sensitization to the hapten diphenylcyclopropenone (DPC). CDR3 protein: CASRDMNTVAFF. The CDR3 coding sequence is TGTGCCAGCAGGGATATGAACACTGTAGCTTTCTTT.